Each of the 11 T cell receptor beta chains below was sequenced from the same sample in a study of blood T cells in healthy people across ages. Primed by a sample-barcoded 5' primer and a J-beta primer mix, a second PCR proceeded for 7 to 11 cycles. TCRdb re-called the 5' RACE reads with MiXCR, one entry per CDR3 protein. The sample has some 780,000 distinct CDR3 sequences, 56% seen once. The sequenced material came from blood. These receptor sequences come from a man aged 35 to 55 in good health.

The gene calls are TRBV28 and TRBJ1-2; the match to TRBD1 covers 9 bases. Germline values: CDR1 MDHEN, CDR2 SYDVKM. The CDR3 totals 16 residues. With 6 bases clipped from V and 5 bases from J, the junction kept 13 bases outside the gene matches. The CDR3 loop is CASSQPRDREVYGYTF. The CDR3 DNA is TGTGCCAGCAGCCAACCCAGGGACAGGGAAGTATATGGCTACACCTTC.

This chain connects TRBV9 to TRBJ2-7, with 7 bases fitting TRBD2. The CDR3 contains 15 residues. The germline V gene encodes CDR1 SGDLS and CDR2 YYNGEE. Losses at the gene ends were 1 base for V and 0 bases for J; bases not matched to a gene: 4. CDR3 sequence: CASSVSRDYSYEQYF. CDR3 DNA sequence: TGTGCCAGCAGCGTATCGCGGGACTACTCCTACGAGCAGTACTTC.

This chain links TRBV12-3 or TRBV12-4 with TRBJ2-5; 11 nucleotides agree with TRBD2. V shed 6 bases, J shed 5 bases, and the junction held 5 bases outside the gene matches. This CDR3 comprises 14 residues. The DNA for the CDR3 is TGTGCCAGCAGACCGACTAGCGGGAAGGAGACCCAGTACTTC. Residues: CASRPTSGKETQYF.

This chain uses TRBV11-2 with TRBJ1-2; a weak D match, TRBD1 (6 bases). The CDR3 sequence is 13 residues long. V lost 4 bases to trimming and J lost 4 bases, with 10 bases between them. The germline V gene encodes CDR1 SGHAT and CDR2 FQNNGV. This chain's CDR3 is CASSSGTTYGYTF. In DNA, the CDR3 is TGTGCCAGCAGCTCCGGGACAACCTATGGCTACACCTTC.

The chain is built from TRBV7-8 and TRBJ2-1, with TRBD2 matching over 8 bases. CDR3 size: 16 residues. Trimming at V came to 5 bases and at J to 8 bases, leaving 14 bases not matched to a gene. Looked up from germline, CDR1 is SGHVS and CDR2 is FQNEAQ. This chain's CDR3 is CASSPGPGTRIDEQFF. The CDR3 coding sequence is TGTGCCAGCAGCCCTGGTCCCGGGACTAGAATTGATGAGCAGTTCTTC.

In its sample, this clonotype was seen a few times. The chain employs TRBV6-2 or TRBV6-3 and TRBJ2-1, with 8 nucleotides matching TRBD2. The CDR3 consists of 16 residues. V lost 6 bases, J lost 3 bases, and 10 bases stayed unmatched. The germline V gene encodes CDR1 MNHEY and CDR2 SVGEGT. The CDR3 spells CASRKGVGTSYNEQFF. In DNA form, the CDR3 reads TGTGCCAGCAGAAAGGGGGTGGGGACTAGCTACAATGAGCAGTTCTTC.

The CDR3 is CASSQAGEFPYNEQYF. Here the CDR3 DNA reads TGTGCCAGCAGCCAAGCAGGGGAGTTTCCCTACAATGAGCAGTACTTC. The genes are TRBV3-1 and TRBJ2-5; maybe TRBD1 (6 bases). This CDR3 spans 16 amino acids. V lost 1 base and J lost 11, with 23 bases in between. Germline loops: CDR1 LGHDT, CDR2 YNNKEL (reference sequence).

This clonotype came up a few times. The chain carries TRBV7-2 and TRBJ2-4, with D perhaps TRBD2 (5 bases). This CDR3 has 15 residues. Germline CDR1 reads SGHTA; CDR2 reads FQGNSA. Trimming removed 2 bases at V and 2 bases at J, with 10 bases between. The CDR3 nucleotides read TGTGCCAGCAGCTTAAACGGGAATTCCAAAAACATTCAGTACTTC. Translating gives CASSLNGNSKNIQYF.

V usage is TRBV12-3 or TRBV12-4 and J usage is TRBJ2-5; D perhaps matches TRBD1 (7 bases). Trimming pared 1 base from V and 6 bases from J, leaving 18 bases between. This CDR3 has 16 amino acids. This CDR3 reads CASSLGAGGPSQTQYF. The CDR3 DNA sequence: TGTGCCAGCAGTTTAGGGGCAGGGGGGCCCTCACAGACCCAGTACTTC.

This rearrangement joins TRBV9 to TRBJ1-4, with a weak D call TRBD1 (5 bases). The CDR3 length is 17 residues. The germline V gene encodes CDR1 SGDLS and CDR2 YYNGEE. The ends were cut back, 0 bases at V and 8 bases at J, with 20 bases in the middle. CDR3 protein: CASSVGLGGAAGEKLFF. CDR3 bases: TGTGCCAGCAGCGTAGGTCTAGGAGGGGCGGCGGGAGAAAAACTGTTTTTT.

The chain uses TRBV29-1 and TRBJ1-4, with D maybe TRBD1 (6 bases). This CDR3 has 13 amino acids. Between the trimmed V and J ends, which lost 7 bases and 0 bases, there was a span of 9 bases. In germline, CDR1 is SQVTM, CDR2 ANQGSEA. Here the CDR3 DNA reads TGCAGCGCTAAGGGGGCAACTAATGAAAAACTGTTTTTT. This encodes CSAKGATNEKLFF.